One T cell receptor (beta chain) is described in this entry. The data were produced by immunoSEQ multiplex PCR, yet TCRdb's version contains in-frame clones alone and is incomplete. The table includes tens of thousands of clones, about 90% detected once. The sample originates from a study of control samples from healthy donors and cancer patients. The V end lost 3 bases, the J end lost 3 bases, and 13 bases lay between the germline ends. CDR3 length equals 14 residues. Looked up from germline, CDR1 is SGHRS and CDR2 is YFSETQ. V usage is TRBV5-1 and J usage is TRBJ2-7, with D perhaps TRBD1 or TRBD2 (5 bases each). The source material was blood. The clonotype comes from a woman between 45 and 60 years old in good health. The CDR3 reads CASSSSLTVYEQYF. For the CDR3, the DNA is TGCGCCAGCAGCTCTAGCCTGACAGTCTACGAGCAGTACTTC.